Following are 19 T cell receptor beta chains from one sample sequenced in a study of blood T cell repertoires in COVID-19. Sequenced by immunoSEQ multiplex PCR; TCRdb stores in-frame clones only, minus some. The table includes hundreds of thousands of clones, 70% to 90% detected once. The sample consisted of peripheral blood. The receptors here all came from a man aged 40-49 years with acute or convalescent COVID-19.

V is TRBV7-9 and J is TRBJ1-6; D uncertain. In germline, CDR1 is SEHNR, CDR2 FQNEAQ (reference sequence). The CDR3 covers 13 residues. The germline V and J ends were trimmed by 5 bases and 7 bases, with 9 bases remaining between them. CDR3 coding DNA: TGTGCCAGCAGCCCTACCGGGAATTCACCCCTCCACTTT. Encoded protein: CASSPTGNSPLHF.

There are a few counts of this clone. Here the CDR3 DNA reads TGCGCCAGCACCCCGCTTGGGGGGAATTCACCCCTCCACTTT. Its translation: CASTPLGGNSPLHF. The gene calls are TRBV4-1 and TRBJ1-6, with D perhaps matching TRBD1 (5 bases). The CDR3 contains 14 residues. Between the trimmed V and J ends, which lost 7 bases and 7 bases, there was a span of 14 bases. Per the germline V gene, CDR1 is MGHRA and CDR2 is YSYEKL.

The V gene is TRBV11-2, the J gene TRBJ1-1; D gene uncertain. CDR3 length: 14 amino acids. Germline V gives CDR1 SGHAT, CDR2 FQNNGV. Trimming stripped 0 bases from V and 4 bases from J, with 9 bases between. CDR3 region: CASSLDGSGTEAFF. In DNA, the CDR3 is TGTGCCAGCAGCTTAGACGGGAGTGGCACTGAAGCTTTCTTT.

About this clone: It is unclear where the CDR3 begins or ends on the DNA, so no DNA is shown, and the CDR3 is as TCRdb lists it. This rearrangement joins TRBV27 to TRBJ2-7; TRBD1 is taken as the D call from the table, unchecked against the DNA. 10 amino acids form the CDR3, both terminal residues included. CDR1 MNHEY and CDR2 SMNVEV come from the germline V gene (reference sequence). CDR3 in amino acids: CASSFGQGSF.

This chain connects TRBV18 to TRBJ2-2; 8 bases are a match to TRBD2. Trimming took 1 base from V and 4 from J; bases not matched to a gene: 5. CDR3 length equals 16 residues. The germline V gene encodes CDR1 KGHSH and CDR2 LQKENI. CDR3 DNA: TGTGCCAGCTCACCACGAACCGGGAGGGGCACCGGGGAGCTGTTTTTT. Translated: CASSPRTGRGTGELFF.

V and J are TRBV9 and TRBJ1-1, with TRBD1 matching over 7 bases. This CDR3 comprises 17 residues. Germline CDR1 is SGDLS and CDR2 is YYNGEE. The trim removed 0 bases at V and 5 bases at J, leaving 13 bases unmatched. The chain's CDR3 is CASSVVSGQPGSTEAFF. The CDR3 DNA follows: TGTGCCAGCAGCGTAGTATCGGGACAGCCAGGATCGACTGAAGCTTTCTTT.

The chain has TRBV6-5 and TRBJ1-6; tentatively, D is TRBD1 (6 bases). Germline lookup yields CDR1 MNHEY and CDR2 SVGAGI. This CDR3 contains 15 residues. The ends were cut back, 2 bases at V and 7 bases at J, with 12 bases in the middle. This CDR3 reads CASSYADSLNSPLHF. The CDR3 DNA follows: TGTGCCAGCAGTTACGCGGACAGTTTAAATTCACCCCTCCACTTT.

The genes are TRBV3-1 (or the pseudogene TRBV3-2) and TRBJ2-2; 9 nucleotides align to TRBD2. Losses at the gene ends were 0 bases for V and 4 bases for J; bases not matched to a gene: 6. Per germline, CDR1 LGHDT and CDR2 YNNKEL (reference sequence). The length of the CDR3 is 17 residues. The CDR3 region has the DNA TGTGCCAGCAGCCAAGAAGGCGGGGGGGCCCGCACCGGGGAGCTGTTTTTT. Translating it yields CASSQEGGGARTGELFF.

This clone was seen once. The V call is TRBV10-3, the J call TRBJ1-1; 7 bases fit TRBD1. This CDR3 region has 12 residues. The V gene's germline CDR1 is ENHRY and CDR2 SYGVKD. V was pared by 4 bases and J by 11 bases, with 7 bases of the junction left unmatched. CDR3 bases: TGTGCCATCAGTGGCAGGGGGGACCAGGCTTTCTTT. Protein product: CAISGRGDQAFF.

V gene TRBV10-3 combines with J gene TRBJ2-7, with D unresolved. The germline V and J ends were trimmed by 0 bases and 0 bases, with 9 bases remaining between them. This CDR3 region has 15 residues. Germline V gene data show CDR1 as ENHRY and CDR2 as SYGVKD. CDR3 DNA: TGTGCCATCAGTGAGTCGATGGGCTACTCCTACGAGCAGTACTTC. Protein sequence: CAISESMGYSYEQYF.

The rearrangement links TRBV3-1 (or the pseudogene TRBV3-2) to TRBJ2-1, with TRBD2 identical over 8 bases. This CDR3 has 16 amino acids. The germline CDR1 and CDR2 sequences are LGHDT and YNNKEL (reference sequence). The junction had 4 bases not matched to a gene; V was cut back by 3 bases and J by 0 bases. The CDR3: CASSQQRGSSYNEQFF. CDR3 nucleotides: TGTGCCAGCAGCCAGCAGCGGGGGAGCTCCTACAATGAGCAGTTCTTC.

The chain carries TRBV5-1 and TRBJ1-1; 8 nucleotides match TRBD1. In germline, CDR1 is SGHRS, CDR2 YFSETQ. Trimming cost V 4 bases and J 0 bases; bases outside gene matches: 5. This CDR3 comprises 15 residues. The CDR3 nucleotides read TGCGCCAGCAGCGGGACAGGTCTACTGAACACTGAAGCTTTCTTT. This translates into CASSGTGLLNTEAFF.

The rearrangement uses TRBV2 and TRBJ2-1, with D maybe TRBD1 (5 bases). Germline V gene data show CDR1 as SNHLY and CDR2 as FYNNEI. Trimming cost V 0 bases and J 10 bases, with 19 bases left between them. This CDR3 has 16 amino acids. Here the CDR3 reads CASSEARQPSGSEQFF. The CDR3, as DNA: TGTGCCAGCAGTGAAGCCCGACAGCCCAGTGGGTCCGAGCAGTTCTTC.

The V call is TRBV2, the J call TRBJ1-2, with D possibly matching TRBD1 (5 bases). The germline V gene has CDR1 SNHLY and CDR2 FYNNEI. V was pared by 1 base and J by 10 bases, with 19 bases between. The CDR3 is 15 residues long. The CDR3 spells CASSEVYSGVGHYTF. CDR3 DNA sequence: TGTGCCAGCAGTGAAGTATATTCAGGCGTTGGACACTACACCTTC.

V and J are TRBV15 and TRBJ1-2, with D possibly matching TRBD1 (6 bases). The length of the CDR3 is 15 residues. Germline V gene lookup returns CDR1 LNHNV and CDR2 YYDKDF (reference sequence). Between the trimmed V and J ends, which lost 2 bases and 9 bases, there was a span of 19 bases. In nucleotides, the CDR3 is TGTGCCACCAGCAGACCCGCGGGGGCGGTCGGGAGCTACACCTTC. This gives the protein CATSRPAGAVGSYTF.

The V call is TRBV2, the J call TRBJ1-5; D perhaps matches TRBD1 (6 bases). This CDR3 is 15 amino acids long. From germline, CDR1 is SNHLY and CDR2 FYNNEI. Trimming took off 8 bases at V and 0 bases at J, with 14 bases between the two ends. CDR3 amino acids: CASAIGQYSNQPQHF. DNA of the CDR3: TGTGCCAGCGCGATCGGACAGTATAGCAATCAGCCCCAGCATTTT. The complete variable domain, with remaining parts taken from reference TRBV2 and TRBJ1-5, reads EPEVTQTPSHQVTQMGQEVILRCVPISNHLYFYWYRQILGQKVEFLVSFYNNEISEKSEIFDDQFSVERPDGSNFTLKIRSTKLEDSAMYFCASAIGQYSNQPQHFGDGTRLSIL.

This chain connects TRBV24-1 to TRBJ2-1; 8 positions agree with TRBD1. Germline trimming cut 7 bases from V and 2 bases from J; bases unmatched to any gene: 6. The CDR3 has 15 residues. The V gene's germline CDR1 is KGHDR and CDR2 SFDVKD. CDR3 region: CATSGTGRTYNEQFF. The CDR3 coding sequence is TGTGCCACCAGCGGGACAGGACGGACCTACAATGAGCAGTTCTTC.

This chain connects TRBV9 to TRBJ1-2, with 9 bases identical to TRBD1. Germline CDR1 SGDLS, CDR2 YYNGEE. V trimming: 3 bases; J trimming: 8 bases; junction bases outside the gene matches: 11. CDR3 length: 15 amino acids. Written as DNA, the CDR3 is TGTGCCAGCAGCGGGCCGGACAGGGGTCGAAACGGCTACACCTTC. It codes for CASSGPDRGRNGYTF.

The chain couples TRBV6-5 to TRBJ1-5; D may be TRBD1 (5 bases). In germline, CDR1 is MNHEY, CDR2 SVGAGI. The CDR3 runs 16 residues. Trimming stripped 2 bases from V and 4 bases from J, with 15 bases between. In DNA form, the CDR3 reads TGTGCCAGCAGTTACGCCCCGGGGGATGGGAATCAGCCCCAGCATTTT. It specifies CASSYAPGDGNQPQHF.